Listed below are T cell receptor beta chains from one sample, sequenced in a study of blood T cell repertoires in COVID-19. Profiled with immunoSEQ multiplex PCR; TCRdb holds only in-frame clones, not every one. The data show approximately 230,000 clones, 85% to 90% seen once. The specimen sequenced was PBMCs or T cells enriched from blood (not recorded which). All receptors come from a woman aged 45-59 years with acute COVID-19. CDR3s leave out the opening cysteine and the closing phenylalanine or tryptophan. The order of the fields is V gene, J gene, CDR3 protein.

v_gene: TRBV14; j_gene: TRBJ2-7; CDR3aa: ASSHPGNYEQY
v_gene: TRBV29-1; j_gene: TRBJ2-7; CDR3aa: SVETVSDEQY
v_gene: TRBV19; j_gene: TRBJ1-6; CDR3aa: ASSILQVNSPLH
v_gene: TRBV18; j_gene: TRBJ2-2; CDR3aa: ASSGQGKAGELF
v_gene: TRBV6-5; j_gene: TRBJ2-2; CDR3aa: ASSYDLGQGELF
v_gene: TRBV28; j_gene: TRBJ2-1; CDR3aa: ASRYGGGRGEQF
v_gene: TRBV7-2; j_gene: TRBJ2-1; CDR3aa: ASRLLSINEQF
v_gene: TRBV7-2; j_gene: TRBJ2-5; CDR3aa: ASSRGQGIQETQY
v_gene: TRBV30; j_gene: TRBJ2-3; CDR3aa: AWSEDLTSQRGTQY
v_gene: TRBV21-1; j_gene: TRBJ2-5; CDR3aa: ASSKDWRGDYQETQY
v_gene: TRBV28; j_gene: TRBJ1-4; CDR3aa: ASRTGSGEKLF
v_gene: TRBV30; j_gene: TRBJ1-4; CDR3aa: AWSSGQRYFNEKLF
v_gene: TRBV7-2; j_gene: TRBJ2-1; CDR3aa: ASSSDRGHGNEQF
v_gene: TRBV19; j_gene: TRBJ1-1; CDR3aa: ASSMGGEAF
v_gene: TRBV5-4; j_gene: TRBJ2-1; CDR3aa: ASSQTGVSYNEQF
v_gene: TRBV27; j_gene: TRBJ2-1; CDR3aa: ASSLSGVNEQF
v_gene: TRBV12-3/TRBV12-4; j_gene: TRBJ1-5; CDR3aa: ASNLQGSQPQH
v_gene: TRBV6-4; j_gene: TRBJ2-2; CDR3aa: ASSWDSRGELF
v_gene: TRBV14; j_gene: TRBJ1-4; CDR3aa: ASSARTGPGEKLF
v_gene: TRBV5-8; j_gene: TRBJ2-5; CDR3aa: ASSFGQVGIETQY
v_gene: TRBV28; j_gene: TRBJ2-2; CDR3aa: ASSLGGMNTGELF
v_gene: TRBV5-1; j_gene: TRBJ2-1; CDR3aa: ASSLTSGPYNEQF
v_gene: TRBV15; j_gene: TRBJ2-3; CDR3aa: ATSARLAGSTDTQY
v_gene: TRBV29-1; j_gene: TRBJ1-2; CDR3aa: SVLDPMGGYT
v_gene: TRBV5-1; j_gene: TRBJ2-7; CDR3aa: ASSLGRVEQY
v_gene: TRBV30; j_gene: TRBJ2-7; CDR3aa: AWSVREGWYEQY
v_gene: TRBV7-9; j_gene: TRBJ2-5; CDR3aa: ASSNPGYYQETQY
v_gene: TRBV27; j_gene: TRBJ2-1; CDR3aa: ASSFSGSGYNEQF
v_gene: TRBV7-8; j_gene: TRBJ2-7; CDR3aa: ASSLGGDSPYEQY
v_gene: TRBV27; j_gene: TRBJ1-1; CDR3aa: ASSLNNRVATEAF
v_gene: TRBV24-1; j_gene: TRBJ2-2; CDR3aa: ATSSFRAGWDTGELF
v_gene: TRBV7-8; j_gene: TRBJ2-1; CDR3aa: ASSLSKDEGEQF
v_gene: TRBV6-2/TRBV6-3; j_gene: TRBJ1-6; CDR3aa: ASSPTGGSPLH
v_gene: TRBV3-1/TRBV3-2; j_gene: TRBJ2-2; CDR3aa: ASSLAGANTGELF
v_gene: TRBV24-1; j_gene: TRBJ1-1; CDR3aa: ATSDRLNTEAF
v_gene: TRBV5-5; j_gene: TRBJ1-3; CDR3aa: ASSGTGGSGNTIY
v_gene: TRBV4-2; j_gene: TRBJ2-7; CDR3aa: ASSPGLEGEQY
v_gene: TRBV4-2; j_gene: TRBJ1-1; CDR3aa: ASSHETGLGAF
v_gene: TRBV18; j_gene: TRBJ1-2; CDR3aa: ASSPDRDFNYGYT
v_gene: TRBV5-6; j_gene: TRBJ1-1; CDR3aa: ASSRQGHMNTEAF
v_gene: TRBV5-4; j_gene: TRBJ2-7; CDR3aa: ASSLFRDSAYEQY
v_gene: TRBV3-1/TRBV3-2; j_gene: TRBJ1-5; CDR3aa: ASSTRQGLQH
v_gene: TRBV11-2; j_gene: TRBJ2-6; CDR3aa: ASSLRTYDSGANVLT
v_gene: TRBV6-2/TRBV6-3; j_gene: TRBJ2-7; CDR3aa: ASSGLAESYEQY
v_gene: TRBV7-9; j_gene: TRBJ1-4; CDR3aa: ASSPIDSPTTNEKLF